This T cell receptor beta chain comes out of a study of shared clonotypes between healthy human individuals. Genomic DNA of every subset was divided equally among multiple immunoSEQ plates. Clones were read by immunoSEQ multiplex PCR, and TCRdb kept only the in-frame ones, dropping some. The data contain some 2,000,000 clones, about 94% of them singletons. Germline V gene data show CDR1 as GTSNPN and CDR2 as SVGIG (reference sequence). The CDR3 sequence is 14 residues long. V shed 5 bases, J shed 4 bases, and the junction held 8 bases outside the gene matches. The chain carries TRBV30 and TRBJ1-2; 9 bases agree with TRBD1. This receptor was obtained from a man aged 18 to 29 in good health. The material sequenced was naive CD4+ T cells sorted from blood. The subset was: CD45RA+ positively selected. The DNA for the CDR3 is TGTGCCTGGGTACAGGGGGCGCAAGGCTATGGCTACACCTTC. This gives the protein CAWVQGAQGYGYTF.